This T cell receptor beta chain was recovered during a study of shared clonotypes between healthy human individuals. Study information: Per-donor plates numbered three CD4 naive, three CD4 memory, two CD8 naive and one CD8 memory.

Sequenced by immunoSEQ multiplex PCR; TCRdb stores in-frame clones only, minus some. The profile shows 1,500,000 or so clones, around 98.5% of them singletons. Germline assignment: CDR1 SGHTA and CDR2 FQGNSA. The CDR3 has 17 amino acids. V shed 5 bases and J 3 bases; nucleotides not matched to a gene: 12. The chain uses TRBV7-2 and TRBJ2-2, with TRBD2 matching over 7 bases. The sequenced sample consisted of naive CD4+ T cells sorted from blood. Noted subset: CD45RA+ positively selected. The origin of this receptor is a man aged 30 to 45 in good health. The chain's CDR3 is CASSLSQASGDTGELFF. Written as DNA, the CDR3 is TGTGCCAGCAGCCTCTCGCAGGCTAGCGGAGACACCGGGGAGCTGTTTTTT.